The following is a T cell receptor (beta chain) sequence with its context. Its specificity is not known. This sample is drawn from a study of shared clonotypes between healthy human individuals. Across the whole study: Each donor had three CD4 naive, three CD4 memory, two CD8 naive and one CD8 memory plate.

In the CD4+ fraction, cells were divided into CD45RA+ naive and CD45RA-negative memory subsets. TCRdb keeps only in-frame clones here, not all; method: immunoSEQ multiplex PCR. Among 1.5 million to 1.9 million clones listed, approximately 98% were seen once. Study findings and constraints: Compared with memory subsets, naive subsets generally had larger estimated richness.

The sequenced material came from naive CD4+ T cells sorted from blood. Indicated subset: CD45RA+ positively selected. This receptor was taken from a man aged 25-45 years in good health.

The CDR3 DNA sequence: TGTGCCAGCATTAAGGGGGGCGATCAGCCCCAGCATTTT. This gives the protein CASIKGGDQPQHF. J is TRBJ1-5 and V is TRBV28; a possible D gene is TRBD1 (6 bases). The germline gives CDR1 MDHEN, CDR2 SYDVKM. The CDR3 has 13 residues. V was shortened by 7 bases and J by 5 bases, with 12 bases between the two germline ends.